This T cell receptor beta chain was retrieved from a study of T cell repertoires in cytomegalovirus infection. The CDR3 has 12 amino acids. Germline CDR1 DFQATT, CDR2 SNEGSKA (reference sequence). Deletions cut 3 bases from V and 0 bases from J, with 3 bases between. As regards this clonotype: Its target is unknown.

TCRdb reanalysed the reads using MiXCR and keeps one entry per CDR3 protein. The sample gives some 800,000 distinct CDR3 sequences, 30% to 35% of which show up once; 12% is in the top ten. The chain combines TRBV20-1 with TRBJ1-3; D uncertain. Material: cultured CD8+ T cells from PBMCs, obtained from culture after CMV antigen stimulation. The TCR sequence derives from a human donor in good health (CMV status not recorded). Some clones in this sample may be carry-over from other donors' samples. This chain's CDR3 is CSARSSGNTIYF. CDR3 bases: TGCAGTGCTAGGAGCTCTGGAAACACCATATATTTT.